This record concerns one T cell receptor beta chain sequence. The V and J ends lost 5 bases and 1 base, in that order; junction bases with no gene match: 9. This CDR3 is built from 18 residues. Germline V gives CDR1 SEHNR, CDR2 FQNEAQ (reference sequence). Authors' methods: Amplification of reference gene primers was used by the study to estimate nucleated cell counts. Here immunoSEQ multiplex PCR was the method, and the copy in TCRdb shows in-frame clones only, minus some. D and trimming come from the DNA, and the V and J calls and clone size come from that table. The sample carries 330,000 or so clones, 88% recorded once. Cohort 3 recovery required two negative PCRs, clearance, or symptom resolution. The source of the sample is a study of blood T cell repertoires in COVID-19. Whole-study context: Both acute and convalescent COVID-19 samples were obtained from the United States, Italy and Spain.

This clonotype was obtained from a young man who had recovered from COVID-19. The chain couples TRBV7-9 to TRBJ2-6; 9 bases are a match to TRBD1. The source material was PBMCs or T cells enriched from blood (not recorded which). The CDR3 loop reads CASSLRGDRESGANVLTF. CDR3 DNA sequence: TGTGCCAGCAGCCTAAGGGGGGACAGGGAGTCTGGGGCCAACGTCCTGACTTTC.